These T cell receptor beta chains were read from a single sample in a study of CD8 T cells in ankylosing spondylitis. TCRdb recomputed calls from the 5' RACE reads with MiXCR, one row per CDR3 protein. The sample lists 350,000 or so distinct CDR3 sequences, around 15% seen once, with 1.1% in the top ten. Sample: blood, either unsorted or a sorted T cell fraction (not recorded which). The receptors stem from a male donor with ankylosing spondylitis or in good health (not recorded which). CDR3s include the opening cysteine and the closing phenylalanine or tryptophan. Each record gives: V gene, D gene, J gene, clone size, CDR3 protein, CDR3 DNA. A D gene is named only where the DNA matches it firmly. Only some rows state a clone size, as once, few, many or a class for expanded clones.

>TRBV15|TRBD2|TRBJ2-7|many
CATSRAKAGGKYEQYF
TGTGCCACCAGCAGAGCCAAGGCGGGGGGCAAGTACGAGCAGTACTTC
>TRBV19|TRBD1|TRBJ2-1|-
CASSIQGAGEQFF
TGTGCCAGTAGTATCCAGGGGGCCGGTGAGCAGTTCTTC
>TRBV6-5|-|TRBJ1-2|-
CASSYRVGDGYTF
TGTGCCAGCAGTTACAGGGTTGGCGATGGCTACACCTTC
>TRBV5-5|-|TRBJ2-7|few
CASSLAGSAYEQYF
TGTGCCAGCAGCCTGGCCGGGTCCGCCTACGAGCAGTACTTC
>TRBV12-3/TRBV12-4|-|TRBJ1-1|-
CASSLRQTNGNTEAFF
TGTGCCAGCAGTTTGAGACAGACCAACGGGAACACTGAAGCTTTCTTT
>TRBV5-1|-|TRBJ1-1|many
CASSSLDGNTEAFF
TGCGCCAGCAGCTCCTTGGACGGGAACACTGAAGCTTTCTTT
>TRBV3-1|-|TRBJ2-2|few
CASSPRGRHTGELFF
TGTGCCAGCAGCCCCCGGGGGAGGCACACCGGGGAGCTGTTTTTT
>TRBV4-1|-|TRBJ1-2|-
CASSRDHRVYGYTF
TGCGCCAGCAGCCGGGACCACAGGGTCTATGGCTACACCTTC
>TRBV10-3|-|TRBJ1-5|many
CAISEVDEAQPQHF
TGTGCCATCAGTGAGGTTGACGAGGCTCAGCCCCAGCATTTT
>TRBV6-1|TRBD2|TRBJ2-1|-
CASRSDSGVVGNEQFF
TGTGCCAGCAGATCCGATAGCGGGGTTGTGGGTAATGAGCAGTTCTTC
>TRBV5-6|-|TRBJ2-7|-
CAIGLGPLYEQYF
TGTGCCATCGGCTTAGGGCCCCTCTACGAGCAGTACTTC
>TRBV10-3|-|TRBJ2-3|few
CAISESKIDTQYF
TGTGCCATCAGTGAGTCGAAGATAGATACGCAGTATTTT
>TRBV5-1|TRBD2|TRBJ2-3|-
CASRTSGSPDTQYF
TGCGCCAGCAGGACTAGCGGGAGCCCAGATACGCAGTATTTT
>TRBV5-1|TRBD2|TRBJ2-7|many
CASRRGTSRFEQYF
TGCGCCAGCCGCAGAGGGACTAGCAGATTCGAGCAGTACTTC
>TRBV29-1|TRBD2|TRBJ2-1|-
CSVLGTSGSLSSYNEQFF
TGCAGCGTCCTCGGGACTAGCGGTTCTTTGAGCTCCTACAATGAGCAGTTCTTC
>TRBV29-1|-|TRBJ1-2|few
CSGMGPNYGYTF
TGCAGCGGTATGGGTCCTAACTATGGCTACACCTTC
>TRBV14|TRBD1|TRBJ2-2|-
CASSQLQGARTGELFF
TGTGCCAGCAGCCAACTACAGGGGGCAAGGACCGGGGAGCTGTTTTTT
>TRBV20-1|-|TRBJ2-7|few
CSASGAYEQYF
TGCAGTGCTAGCGGAGCGTACGAGCAGTACTTC
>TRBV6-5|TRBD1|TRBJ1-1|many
CASSYRGQGGTEAFF
TGTGCCAGCAGTTACCGGGGACAGGGTGGCACTGAAGCTTTCTTT
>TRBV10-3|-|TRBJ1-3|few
CAIGQGPGNTIYF
TGTGCCATCGGCCAGGGGCCTGGAAACACCATATATTTT
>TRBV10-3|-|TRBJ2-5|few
CAIATAPAQETQYF
TGTGCCATCGCCACTGCTCCCGCACAAGAGACCCAGTACTTC
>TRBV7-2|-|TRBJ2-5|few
CASSSTRGEETQYF
TGTGCCAGCAGCTCCACGAGGGGGGAAGAGACCCAGTACTTC
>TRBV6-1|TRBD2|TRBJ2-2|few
CASPPSGGPIGELFF
TGTGCCAGCCCCCCCAGCGGGGGGCCTATCGGGGAGCTGTTTTTT
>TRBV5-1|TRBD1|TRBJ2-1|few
CASSITGGSYNEQFF
TGCGCCAGCAGCATTACAGGGGGCTCCTACAATGAGCAGTTCTTC